This TCR beta chain was recorded in a study of cytomegalovirus exposure and HLA in healthy donors. Study-wide results and caveats: Cytomegalovirus-associated TCR beta chains were listed, numbering 150 to 200.

Clones were read by immunoSEQ multiplex PCR, and TCRdb kept only the in-frame ones, dropping some. The sample has around 50,000 clones; 94% are singletons. A note on this clone: Its antigen remains unknown.

This clonotype was sampled from a woman aged 18-29 years in good health and CMV-seropositive. The specimen was PBMCs.

The CDR3 DNA follows: TGTGCCAGCAGTTCAACAACGGCCCACCTGCAGACAGGGGGCAGAGGCGAGCAGTACTTC. Translated: CASSSTTAHLQTGGRGEQYF. The chain links TRBV28 to TRBJ2-7; 10 bases map to TRBD1. Germline loops: CDR1 MDHEN, CDR2 SYDVKM. The CDR3 covers 20 residues. J was trimmed by 6 bases and V by 4 bases; bases with no gene match: 24.